Each of the 16 T cell receptor beta chains below was sequenced from the same sample in a study of T cells in Graves' hyperthyroidism and ophthalmopathy. Amplification targeted TCR beta CDR3 regions from RNA transcripts. The study used the HTBI primer set for a first-round RT-PCR of the TCR CDR3. MiXCR, run by TCRdb on the multiplex PCR reads, gives a single entry per CDR3 protein. The sample has 200,000 to 250,000 distinct CDR3 sequences, less than 20% seen once. The source material was blood. All receptors come from a woman aged 18-30 years with Graves' ophthalmopathy.

This clonotype was detected ten times or more. At one end the junction does not follow the germline gene, possibly because of a read error. The chain is built from TRBV12-3 or TRBV12-4 and TRBJ1-1; a possible D gene is TRBD1 (6 bases). This CDR3 is 11 amino acids long. CDR3 region: CASRGGTEAFF. The DNA of the CDR3 is TGCGCCAGCAGGGGAGGGACTGAAGCTTTCTTT.

The chain uses TRBV15 and TRBJ2-1; TRBD1 agrees at 9 bases. V trimming: 3 bases; J trimming: 0 bases; junction bases outside the gene matches: 6. Germline CDR1 reads LNHNV; CDR2 reads YYDKDF (reference sequence). The CDR3 has 17 residues. The CDR3 DNA follows: TGTGCCACCAGCAGGGACCCGGGACAGGGCTCCTACAATGAGCAGTTCTTC. Protein sequence: CATSRDPGQGSYNEQFF.

This clonotype was detected many times. V is TRBV13 and J is TRBJ2-7; the match to TRBD1 covers 8 bases. The J segment lost 6 bases and the V segment lost 5 bases, leaving 6 bases of the junction unmatched. Germline V gives CDR1 PRHDT, CDR2 FYEKMQ (reference sequence). This CDR3 comprises 13 residues. The CDR3 spells CASSSLTGGEQYF. In DNA form, the CDR3 reads TGTGCCAGCAGCAGTCTTACAGGGGGCGAGCAGTACTTC.

V and J are TRBV12-3 or TRBV12-4 and TRBJ1-1, with D possibly matching TRBD1 (6 bases). V shed 4 bases and J shed 5 bases, with 11 bases lying between them. The CDR3 is made up of 13 amino acids. Here the CDR3 reads CASSYRVRTEAFF. As DNA, the CDR3 is TGTGCCAGCAGTTACAGGGTTCGTACTGAAGCTTTCTTT.

This clonotype appeared many times. The chain's CDR3 is CASSPPDRSGANVLTF. The CDR3 DNA is TGTGCCAGCTCACCACCCGATAGGTCTGGGGCCAACGTCCTGACTTTC. The chain couples TRBV18 to TRBJ2-6; D unclear. The germline V gene has CDR1 KGHSH and CDR2 LQKENI. The CDR3 is 16 amino acids. The ends were cut back, 0 bases at V and 1 base at J, with 7 bases in the middle.

Note on this clonotype: Germline and junction disagree at one end, which may indicate a read error. The rearrangement links TRBV11-2 to TRBJ2-1; tentatively, D is TRBD1 or TRBD2 (5 bases each). This CDR3 is built from 20 residues. Looked up from germline, CDR1 is SGHAT and CDR2 is FQNNGV. The CDR3: CANSSGRPGVTGPPYNEQFF. Written as DNA, the CDR3 is TGTGCCAACAGCTCAGGGCGTCCTGGGGTTACGGGGCCACCGTACAATGAGCAGTTCTTC.

This chain joins TRBV5-6 and TRBJ2-7; TRBD1 matches at 10 bases. From germline, CDR1 is SGHDT and CDR2 YYEEEE. The ends lost 2 bases at V and 6 bases at J; junction bases unmatched: 5. CDR3 length equals 14 residues. The CDR3, as DNA: TGTGCCAGCAGCTTTGGGACAGGGGATTTCGAGCAGTACTTC. Amino acid sequence: CASSFGTGDFEQYF.

In this sample, this clonotype turned up many times. V gene TRBV6-1 combines with J gene TRBJ2-3, with D possibly being TRBD2 (7 bases). The CDR3 runs 14 residues. V was cut by 5 bases and J by 7 bases, with 16 bases left in between. The V gene's germline CDR1 is MNHNS and CDR2 SASEGT. The DNA for the CDR3 is TGTGCCAGCAGTCCGGGGAGGGGGTTGAATACGCAGTATTTT. Translation gives CASSPGRGLNTQYF.

This clonotype occurred many times. This sequence joins TRBV20-1 and TRBJ1-2; no definite D call. V lost 0 bases, J lost 12 bases, and 14 bases lay in between. The CDR3 length is 12 residues. Germline-derived CDR1 and CDR2 are DFQATT and SNEGSKA (reference sequence). DNA for the CDR3: TGCAGTGCTAGAGATCAGGCTGCCGTCGACACCTTC. Protein sequence: CSARDQAAVDTF.

This clonotype was seen at least ten times. V usage is TRBV30 and J usage is TRBJ2-7; the match to TRBD1 covers 7 bases. This CDR3 spans 13 amino acids. V lost 8 bases to trimming and J lost 0 bases; unmatched junction nucleotides: 7. CDR1 GTSNPN and CDR2 SVGIG come from the germline V gene (reference sequence). DNA for the CDR3: TGTGCCCGGGACAGCGACGGCTCCTACGAGCAGTACTTC. Translating gives CARDSDGSYEQYF.

Many counts were recorded for this clonotype. The chain is built from TRBV12-3 or TRBV12-4 and TRBJ1-5; TRBD1 is a possible D gene (6 bases). Trimming cost V 8 bases and J 2 bases, with 13 bases left between them. This CDR3 spans 14 amino acids. The CDR3 region has the DNA TGTGCCAGCGCCCTAGGGGGGGGCAATCAGCCCCAGCATTTT. This translates into CASALGGGNQPQHF.

This clonotype was recorded at least ten times. V is TRBV27 and J is TRBJ2-7, with 7 positions matching TRBD1. J gave up 7 bases and V 3 bases, and 9 bases lay outside the gene matches. The CDR3 extends over 14 amino acids. CDR1 MNHEY and CDR2 SMNVEV come from the germline V gene (reference sequence). The CDR3 loop reads CASSFKGQSLEQYF. In nucleotides, the CDR3 is TGTGCCAGCAGTTTTAAGGGACAGAGTTTGGAGCAGTACTTC.

This clonotype was detected ten times or more. Written as DNA, the CDR3 is TGTGCCAGCAGCTTAGGGCTAGCGGGGGGGAATGAGCAGTTCTTC. Its translation: CASSLGLAGGNEQFF. The V gene is TRBV7-3, the J gene TRBJ2-1, with 12 bases lining up with TRBD2. Unmatched junction bases numbered 3, after V lost 2 bases and J lost 7 bases. The germline gives CDR1 SGHTA, CDR2 FQGTGA. CDR3 length equals 15 residues.

This clonotype was counted ten times or more. V and J are TRBV28 and TRBJ1-4; D unresolved. The CDR3 has 16 residues. Germline CDR1 MDHEN, CDR2 SYDVKM. The V end was cut by 8 bases, the J end by 5 bases, with 21 bases between. The CDR3 protein is CASSGEISGRNEKLFF. CDR3 nucleotides: TGTGCCAGCTCAGGCGAGATCAGTGGGCGGAATGAAAAACTGTTTTTT.

The chain couples TRBV20-1 to TRBJ2-3; TRBD2 matches 10 bases. There are 16 residues in the CDR3. With 6 bases clipped from V and 5 bases from J, the junction kept 14 bases outside the gene matches. Germline CDR1 reads DFQATT; CDR2 reads SNEGSKA (reference sequence). CDR3 amino acids: CSAIAGGALGGDTQYF. Written as DNA, the CDR3 is TGCAGTGCCATAGCGGGAGGTGCCTTGGGGGGAGATACGCAGTATTTT.

This clonotype occurred many times. The chain couples TRBV5-6 to TRBJ1-2; 7 nucleotides align to TRBD1. V shed 2 bases and J 4 bases; nucleotides not matched to a gene: 11. The CDR3 runs 16 residues. The germline V gene encodes CDR1 SGHDT and CDR2 YYEEEE. CDR3 coding DNA: TGTGCCAGCAGCTTCTCAAGGACAGGCACACTCTATGGCTACACCTTC. Translation gives CASSFSRTGTLYGYTF.